The present TCR beta chain was sequenced within a study of cytomegalovirus exposure and HLA in healthy donors. This CDR3 comprises 15 residues. Trimming took off 5 bases at V and 2 bases at J, with 15 bases between the two ends. The V gene's germline CDR1 is SEHNR and CDR2 FQNEAQ (reference sequence). Generated by immunoSEQ multiplex PCR, the TCRdb table keeps only in-frame clones and is missing some. The sample carries some 85,000 clones, 95% to 97% recorded once. Specimen: PBMCs. The sequence derives from a woman in her late teens or twenties in good health and CMV-seronegative. This chain uses TRBV7-9 with TRBJ1-1; tentatively, D is TRBD1 (6 bases). The CDR3 loop is CASSRAGAINTEAFF. The CDR3 bases are TGTGCCAGCAGCCGGGCAGGGGCTATCAACACTGAAGCTTTCTTT.